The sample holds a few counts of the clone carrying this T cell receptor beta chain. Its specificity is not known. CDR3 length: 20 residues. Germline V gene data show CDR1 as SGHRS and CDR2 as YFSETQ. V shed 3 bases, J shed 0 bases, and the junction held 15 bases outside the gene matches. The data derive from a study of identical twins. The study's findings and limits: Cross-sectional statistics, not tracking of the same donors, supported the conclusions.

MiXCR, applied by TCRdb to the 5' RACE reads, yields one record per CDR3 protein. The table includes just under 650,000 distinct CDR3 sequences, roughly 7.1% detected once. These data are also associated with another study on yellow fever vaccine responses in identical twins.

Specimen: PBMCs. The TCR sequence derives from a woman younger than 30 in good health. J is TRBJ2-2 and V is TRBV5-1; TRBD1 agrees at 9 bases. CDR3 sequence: CASSSALWTGDYTNTGELFF. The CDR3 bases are TGCGCCAGCAGCTCGGCTCTTTGGACAGGGGACTATACGAACACCGGGGAGCTGTTTTTT.